The rows below give T cell receptor beta chains drawn from one sample of a study of blood T cell repertoires in COVID-19. Sequencing used immunoSEQ multiplex PCR; TCRdb keeps in-frame clones, though not all of them. Of 100,000 to 150,000 clones in the sample, about 89% were seen once. Input material: peripheral blood. All receptors derive from a man aged 50 to 60 with active or convalescent COVID-19. The CDR3 runs from the conserved cysteine through the conserved F or W. Each record gives: CDR3 length, J gene, D gene, V gene, clone size, CDR3 protein, CDR3 DNA. D genes are given only for firm matches. Clone size, where shown, is once, few, many, or a class for clones that have expanded.

16,TRBJ1-5,-,TRBV4-3,-,CASSQAAGSGNQPQHF,TGCGCCAGCAGCCAAGCGGCGGGCAGTGGCAATCAGCCCCAGCATTTT
12,TRBJ1-1,-,TRBV19,once,CASSIGYTEAFF,TGTGCCAGTAGTATCGGGTACACTGAAGCTTTCTTT
16,TRBJ2-7,TRBD1,TRBV18,-,CASSPSPTGTGYEQYF,TGTGCCAGCTCACCATCCCCGACAGGGACGGGCTACGAGCAGTACTTC
17,TRBJ2-1,-,TRBV19,-,CASTSSPGPTLGNEQFF,TGTGCCAGTACCTCTAGCCCCGGCCCAACGTTAGGCAATGAGCAGTTCTTC
14,TRBJ1-2,-,TRBV5-4,once,CASSLGEGFYGYTF,TGTGCCAGCAGCTTGGGGGAGGGCTTCTATGGCTACACCTTC
13,TRBJ1-1,-,TRBV29-1,-,CSVERQMNTEAFF,TGCAGCGTTGAGCGGCAAATGAACACTGAAGCTTTCTTT
14,TRBJ2-1,-,TRBV30,few,CAWRQVTTYNEQFF,TGTGCCTGGCGACAGGTAACCACCTACAATGAGCAGTTCTTC
12,TRBJ2-2,TRBD2,TRBV24-1,once,CATRGGTGELFF,TGTGCCACCAGGGGAGGGACCGGGGAGCTGTTTTTT
18,TRBJ1-1,-,TRBV10-3,-,CAISESSWGRGRGTEAFF,TGTGCCATCAGTGAGTCCAGTTGGGGCCGAGGAAGGGGCACTGAAGCTTTCTTT
15,TRBJ2-7,-,TRBV4-3,-,CASSQGAGSAYEQYF,TGCGCCAGCAGCCAAGGCGCCGGGTCAGCCTACGAGCAGTACTTC
13,TRBJ2-1,-,TRBV7-6,-,CASSSRSYNEQFF,TGTGCCAGCAGCTCCAGGTCCTACAATGAGCAGTTCTTC
16,TRBJ1-6,TRBD1,TRBV6-2/TRBV6-3,-,CASTPGGRGREPPLHF,TGTGCCAGCACCCCTGGCGGCAGGGGGCGCGAACCACCCCTCCACTTT
16,TRBJ2-1,TRBD2,TRBV7-6,-,CASSRPPSGRANEQFF,TGTGCCAGCAGCCGACCCCCTAGCGGGAGGGCCAATGAGCAGTTCTTC
19,TRBJ1-1,TRBD1,TRBV4-3,-,CASSQDSIRGQGRDTEAFF,TGCGCCAGCAGCCAAGATAGTATCCGAGGACAGGGTCGGGACACTGAAGCTTTCTTT
11,TRBJ2-1,TRBD1,TRBV29-1,-,CSAWTGYEQFF,TGCAGCGCCTGGACAGGGTATGAGCAGTTCTTC
17,TRBJ2-3,TRBD2,TRBV4-1,-,CASSVLAGVYSTDTQYF,TGCGCCAGCAGCGTGCTAGCGGGAGTGTATAGCACAGATACGCAGTATTTT
15,TRBJ2-5,TRBD1,TRBV10-3,once,CAISESNRGPETQYF,TGTGCCATCAGTGAGTCTAACAGGGGCCCAGAGACCCAGTACTTC
15,TRBJ1-5,TRBD1,TRBV5-1,once,CASSLTGDGNQPQHF,TGCGCCAGCAGCCTGACAGGGGATGGCAATCAGCCCCAGCATTTT
14,TRBJ1-4,-,TRBV18,-,CASSPPGFDEKLFF,TGTGCCAGCTCACCACCCGGGTTTGATGAAAAACTGTTTTTT
16,TRBJ2-1,TRBD2,TRBV15,-,CATSRVAGESHNEQFF,TGTGCCACCAGCAGAGTAGCGGGAGAGAGTCACAATGAGCAGTTCTTC
15,TRBJ1-6,TRBD1,TRBV19,once,CASSDRPGGDSPLHF,TGTGCCAGTAGTGATCGACCAGGGGGTGATTCACCCCTCCACTTT
17,TRBJ2-3,TRBD2,TRBV2,-,CASSAATSGSFIDTQYF,TGTGCCAGCAGTGCGGCGACTAGCGGGAGTTTTATAGATACGCAGTATTTT
16,TRBJ1-4,TRBD1,TRBV4-3,-,CASSHHRGSTNEKLFF,TGCGCCAGCAGCCATCACAGGGGCTCAACTAATGAAAAACTGTTTTTT
15,TRBJ1-1,-,TRBV6-5,-,CASSPTGRIVAEAFF,TGTGCCAGCAGCCCGACAGGCCGGATTGTAGCTGAAGCTTTCTTT
18,TRBJ2-2,TRBD2,TRBV5-6,-,CASSFGSGGAVSTGELFF,TGTGCCAGCAGCTTCGGTAGCGGGGGGGCGGTGAGCACCGGGGAGCTGTTTTTT
14,TRBJ2-2,TRBD1,TRBV6-1,once,CASSELQGVGELFF,TGTGCCAGCAGTGAACTACAGGGGGTCGGGGAGCTGTTTTTT
15,TRBJ1-2,TRBD1,TRBV2,once,CASSLDRGDSYGYTF,TGTGCCAGCAGCCTGGACAGGGGGGACTCCTATGGCTACACCTTC
13,TRBJ2-7,-,TRBV2,-,CASREDDFYEQYF,TGTGCCAGCAGGGAGGACGACTTCTACGAGCAGTACTTC
18,TRBJ2-7,TRBD2,TRBV28,-,CASSFPGLAGTGSYEQYF,TGTGCCAGCAGTTTCCCCGGACTAGCGGGAACGGGTAGCTACGAGCAGTACTTC
16,TRBJ2-2,TRBD1,TRBV2,-,CASSEALTGMSGELFF,TGTGCCAGCAGTGAAGCCTTGACAGGGATGTCCGGGGAGCTGTTTTTT
13,TRBJ1-1,-,TRBV19,-,CASSIVADTEAFF,TGTGCCAGTAGTATAGTGGCGGACACTGAAGCTTTCTTT
15,TRBJ2-7,TRBD2,TRBV7-9,-,CASSFSGTSGYEQYF,TGTGCCAGCAGCTTCTCCGGGACTAGCGGATACGAGCAGTACTTC
15,TRBJ2-7,TRBD1,TRBV14,-,CASSYETGYSYEQYF,TGTGCCAGCAGCTATGAGACAGGGTATTCCTACGAGCAGTACTTC
20,TRBJ2-7,TRBD2,TRBV10-3,-,CAISGDRGTSGRAYKSEQYF,TGTGCCATCAGTGGGGACAGGGGCACTAGCGGGAGGGCCTATAAAAGCGAGCAGTACTTC
15,TRBJ1-1,-,TRBV5-1,-,CASSVSSGVNTEAFF,TGCGCCAGCAGCGTCTCTTCCGGGGTGAACACTGAAGCTTTCTTT
15,TRBJ2-2,TRBD2,TRBV7-2,-,CASSLVRGVTGELFF,TGTGCCAGCAGCTTAGTACGGGGGGTCACCGGGGAGCTGTTTTTT
13,TRBJ1-1,-,TRBV12-3/TRBV12-4,once,CASSLGVNTEAFF,TGTGCCAGCAGTTTAGGCGTGAACACTGAAGCTTTCTTT